This record concerns one T cell receptor beta chain sequence. Donors in Cohort 3 who had recovered were those with two negative PCRs, healthcare professional clearance, or resolution of their symptoms. This record comes from a study of blood T cell repertoires in COVID-19. V was cut by 1 base and J by 0 bases, with 10 bases left in between. Germline CDR1 SGHAT, CDR2 FQNNGV. This CDR3 has 16 residues. Assay: immunoSEQ multiplex PCR; the TCRdb copy retains only in-frame clones and omits some. The table lists 150,000 to 250,000 clones, roughly 80% of them singletons. The chain couples TRBV11-2 to TRBJ1-5, with D possibly TRBD1 on 5 matching bases. Material: PBMCs or T cells enriched from blood (not recorded which). This TCR was recovered from a man aged 40-50 years who had recovered from COVID-19. CDR3 bases: TGTGCCAGCAGCTTAGGTTGGGGGGGTAGCAATCAGCCCCAGCATTTT. This translates into CASSLGWGGSNQPQHF.